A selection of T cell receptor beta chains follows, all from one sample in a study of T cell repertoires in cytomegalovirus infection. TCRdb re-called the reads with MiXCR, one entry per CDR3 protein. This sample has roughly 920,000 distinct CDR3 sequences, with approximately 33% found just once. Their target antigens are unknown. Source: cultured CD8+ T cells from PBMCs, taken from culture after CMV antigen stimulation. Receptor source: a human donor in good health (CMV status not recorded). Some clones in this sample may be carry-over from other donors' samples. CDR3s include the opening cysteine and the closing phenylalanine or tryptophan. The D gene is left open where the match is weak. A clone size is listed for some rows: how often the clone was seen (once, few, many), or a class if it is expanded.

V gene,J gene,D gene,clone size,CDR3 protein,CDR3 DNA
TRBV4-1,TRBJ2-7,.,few,CASSQGGVSYEQYF,TGCGCCAGCAGCCAAGGTGGGGTATCCTACGAGCAGTACTTC
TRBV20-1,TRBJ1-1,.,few,CSARDPRESNTEAFF,TGCAGTGCTAGAGACCCCCGGGAATCGAACACTGAAGCTTTCTTT
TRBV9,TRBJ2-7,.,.,CANSVGAGSSYEQYF,TGTGCCAACAGCGTCGGGGCAGGGAGCTCCTACGAGCAGTACTTC
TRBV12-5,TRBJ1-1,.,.,CASGSKQGRTNTEAFF,TGTGCTAGTGGTTCGAAACAGGGAAGGACGAACACTGAAGCTTTCTTT
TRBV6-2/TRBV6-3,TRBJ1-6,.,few,CASTTGVHSPLHF,TGTGCCAGCACCACCGGGGTCCATTCACCCCTCCACTTT
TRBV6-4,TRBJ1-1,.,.,CASSDLGNTEAFF,TGTGCCAGCAGTGACTTGGGGAACACTGAAGCTTTCTTT
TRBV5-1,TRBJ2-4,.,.,CASSLGRQPTFYIQYF,TGCGCCAGCAGCTTGGGCCGCCAGCCTACCTTTTACATTCAGTACTTC
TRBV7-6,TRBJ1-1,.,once,CASSLAGFGGTEASF,TGTGCCAGCAGCTTAGCGGGCTTCGGGGGGACTGAAGCTTCCTTT
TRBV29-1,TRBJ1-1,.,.,CSSPPTRNTEAFF,TGCAGCTCGCCTCCCACAAGGAACACTGAAGCTTTCTTT
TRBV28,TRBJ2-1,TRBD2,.,CASRGTSGRNEQFF,TGTGCCAGCAGGGGGACTAGCGGGAGAAATGAGCAGTTCTTC
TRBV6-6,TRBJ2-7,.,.,CASSGTDDYEQYF,TGTGCCAGCAGCGGGACGGACGACTACGAGCAGTACTTC
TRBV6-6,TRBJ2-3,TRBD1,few,CASSYSIPDRAVATDTQYF,TGTGCCAGCAGTTACTCGATCCCAGACAGGGCTGTGGCGACAGATACGCAGTATTTT
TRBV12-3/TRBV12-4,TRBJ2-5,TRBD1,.,CASSSHRGAGETQYF,TGTGCCAGCAGCTCGCACAGGGGAGCAGGAGAGACCCAGTACTTC